This TCR beta chain was captured by sequencing in a study of blood T cell repertoires in COVID-19. Study in general: PBMCs, B-cell-depleted T cells, or T cells were the source of the cDNA or gDNA that made up the material.

CDR3 length equals 15 residues. Germline CDR1 SGHTS, CDR2 YDEGEE. J gave up 3 bases and V 3 bases, and 6 bases lay outside the gene matches. During active infection, Seattle patients enrolled and were then monitored through disease. Sequenced by immunoSEQ multiplex PCR; TCRdb stores in-frame clones only, minus some. The repertoire holds 500,000 to 600,000 clones, with roughly 89% as singletons. The sequenced material came from peripheral blood. The chain has TRBV5-8 and TRBJ1-1; 9 bases line up with TRBD1. This TCR came from a woman in her forties or fifties with COVID-19, enrolled during active disease. This chain's CDR3 is CASSSGTGWDTEAFF. The DNA for the CDR3 is TGTGCCAGCAGCTCGGGGACAGGGTGGGACACTGAAGCTTTCTTT.